These T cell receptor beta chains were read from a single sample in a study of human T cells and chemical hapten exposure. TCRdb used MiXCR to reprocess the RACE reads, holding one entry per CDR3 protein. Among around 150,000 distinct CDR3 sequences listed, around 13% were seen once. This specimen consisted of whole blood, obtained in connection with sensitization to the hapten diphenylcyclopropenone (DPC). The source is a woman aged 25 to 39 with alopecia areata. Some clones in this sample may be carry-over from other donors' samples. The CDR3 runs from the conserved cysteine through the conserved F or W. A D gene is named only where the DNA matches it firmly. Clone sizes are given selectively: once, few, many, or a class where the clone is expanded.

TRBJ2-2,few,TRBD2,16,TRBV6-4,TGTGCCAGCAGCCTTATAGCGGGAGTTGGCACCGGGGAGCTGTTTTTT,CASSLIAGVGTGELFF
TRBJ1-5,NA,NA,15,TRBV2,TGTGCCAGCAGTCCGGACAGTCGGGGCAATCAGCCCCAGCATTTT,CASSPDSRGNQPQHF
TRBJ2-1,few,NA,16,TRBV28,TGTGCCAGCAGCCCAGGGGGGCGGGGGGCTTACAATGAGCAGTTCTTC,CASSPGGRGAYNEQFF
TRBJ2-2,NA,TRBD2,15,TRBV12-3/TRBV12-4,TGTGCCAGCAGAAATACTAGCGGGGGAACCGGGGAGCTGTTTTTT,CASRNTSGGTGELFF
TRBJ1-1,many,NA,14,TRBV12-5,TGTGCTAGTGCCCTAGAGGGGGGGAACACTGAAGCTTTCTTT,CASALEGGNTEAFF
TRBJ2-3,NA,NA,11,TRBV20-1,TGCAGTGCTCGGGGACCCCGCGATCGGGATTTT,CSARGPRDRDF
TRBJ1-1,NA,NA,16,TRBV18,TGTGCCAGCTCACCACTTTCGGGGGAGATGAACACTGAAGCTTTCTTT,CASSPLSGEMNTEAFF
TRBJ2-3,NA,TRBD2,15,TRBV7-2,TGTGCCAGCAGACGGAATGGACTAGTGGCAGATACGCAGTATTTT,CASRRNGLVADTQYF
TRBJ1-1,NA,NA,14,TRBV7-8,TGTGCCAGCAGTCGGGGCCGAGTCGACACTAAAGCTTTCTTT,CASSRGRVDTKAFF
TRBJ2-7,few,NA,13,TRBV28,TGTGCCAGTACAAAGGGCGATTCATACGAGCAGTACTTC,CASTKGDSYEQYF
TRBJ2-3,NA,NA,15,TRBV7-3,TGTGCCAGCAGCCCTGGTGGGTTCGTCCGAGATACGCAGTATTTT,CASSPGGFVRDTQYF
TRBJ2-3,few,NA,12,TRBV20-1,TGCAGTGCAGGCGGAGACACAGATACGCAGTATTTT,CSAGGDTDTQYF
TRBJ2-2,few,NA,14,TRBV6-1,TGTGCCAGCACACCCAGGGCGGGGATCGGGGAGCTGTTTTTT,CASTPRAGIGELFF
TRBJ1-5,few,NA,15,TRBV28,TGTGCCAGCAGTTCGATCCTGCCTTTCAATCAGCCCCAGCATTTT,CASSSILPFNQPQHF
TRBJ2-3,NA,NA,14,TRBV29-1,TGCAGCGTAATTGGGGTACGCAACACAGATACGCAGTATTTT,CSVIGVRNTDTQYF
TRBJ2-3,few,TRBD2,16,TRBV3-1,TGTGCCAGCAGCTTTTGGACTAGCGGGAGATCAGATACGCAGTATTTT,CASSFWTSGRSDTQYF
TRBJ1-6,many,NA,13,TRBV20-1,TGCAGTGCTAGAAGGACGCCCACGTCACCCCTCCACTTT,CSARRTPTSPLHF
TRBJ2-3,few,TRBD1,15,TRBV20-1,TGCAGTGCCACAACCGGGACAGGGCTCACAGATACGCAGTATTTT,CSATTGTGLTDTQYF
TRBJ1-4,NA,NA,12,TRBV7-2,TGTGCCAGCACCAGAAAAGGGGAAAAACTGTTTTTT,CASTRKGEKLFF
TRBJ2-7,NA,TRBD1,13,TRBV12-3/TRBV12-4,TGTGCCAGTCGACGGGACAGCTCCTACGAGCAGTACTTC,CASRRDSSYEQYF
TRBJ2-7,NA,NA,13,TRBV6-7,TGTGCCAGCAGTTACCCGGCAGAAGGCGAGCAGTACTTC,CASSYPAEGEQYF
TRBJ1-2,few,NA,14,TRBV11-2,TGTGCCAGCAGAAGTCGGACGGCGGATTATGGCTACACCTTC,CASRSRTADYGYTF
TRBJ1-2,few,NA,13,TRBV4-3,TGCGCCAGCAGCCAAGTTGTCTCTAGCGGCTACACCTTC,CASSQVVSSGYTF
TRBJ2-1,NA,NA,12,TRBV7-2,TGTGCCAGCAGCGTACCAAGCAATGAGCAGTTCTTC,CASSVPSNEQFF
TRBJ2-7,NA,TRBD1,12,TRBV20-1,TGCAGTGCTGGGGACAGTATCTACGAGCAGTACTTC,CSAGDSIYEQYF
TRBJ1-3,NA,NA,16,TRBV6-6,TGTGCCAGCAGTTATGTCAGTCTTACCACTGGAAACACCATATATTTT,CASSYVSLTTGNTIYF
TRBJ2-3,few,NA,13,TRBV7-3,TGTGCCAGCAGTCTTTGGGGGGAAGATACGCAGTATTTT,CASSLWGEDTQYF
TRBJ1-6,few,NA,13,TRBV7-9,TGTGCCAGCAGCTTAGAGGGGAATCCACCACTCCACTTT,CASSLEGNPPLHF
TRBJ1-1,few,NA,16,TRBV5-4,TGTGCCAGCACCCTGACAGGAGCCATGGGTAACACTGAAGCTTTCTTT,CASTLTGAMGNTEAFF
TRBJ1-1,many,NA,14,TRBV12-3/TRBV12-4,TGTGCCAGCAGCCAACCGGGACACTATCAGGGAGCTTTCTTT,CASSQPGHYQGAFF
TRBJ1-4,NA,NA,16,TRBV10-3,TGTGCCATCAGTGACGCGACAGGCGCAACTAATGAAAAACTGTTTTTT,CAISDATGATNEKLFF
TRBJ1-1,few,NA,14,TRBV11-2,TGTGCCAGCAGCTTAGCCCGTCGCCCCACTGAAGCTTTCTTT,CASSLARRPTEAFF
TRBJ2-5,NA,NA,14,TRBV12-3/TRBV12-4,TGTGCCAGCAGTTTAAACGCCCCCCAGGAGACCCAGTACTTC,CASSLNAPQETQYF
TRBJ2-5,NA,NA,19,TRBV5-1,TGCGCCAGCAGCTTCTTCGCCGATGGGATGGGGCGAGGGGAAGAGACCCAGTACTTC,CASSFFADGMGRGEETQYF
TRBJ2-3,NA,TRBD2,18,TRBV9,TGTGCCAGCAGCGCAACCCCCGGACTAGCGGGAGGATCAGATACGCAGTATTTT,CASSATPGLAGGSDTQYF
TRBJ2-7,few,NA,14,TRBV12-3/TRBV12-4,TGTGCCAGCAGCCCCCCGGGATCCTTCTACGAGCAGTACTTC,CASSPPGSFYEQYF
TRBJ1-5,NA,NA,10,TRBV18,TGTGCCAGCTTCCTCGAGCCCCAGCATTTT,CASFLEPQHF
TRBJ1-2,NA,NA,12,TRBV28,TGTGCCAGCAGGGATCCCTTGGATGGCTACACCTTC,CASRDPLDGYTF
TRBJ1-2,NA,TRBD1,13,TRBV29-1,TGCAGCGTTGTTCCGAAGGACAGGAGAGCCTACACCTTC,CSVVPKDRRAYTF
TRBJ1-5,NA,TRBD1,16,TRBV27,TGTGCCAGCAGTTTAAGGACAGGGGATAGCAATCAGCCCCAGCATTTT,CASSLRTGDSNQPQHF
TRBJ2-7,few,NA,14,TRBV7-2,TGTGCCAGCAGCTTAGTTTACCAGTCCTACGAGCAGTACTTC,CASSLVYQSYEQYF
TRBJ2-7,few,NA,14,TRBV7-8,TGTGCCAGCATTCGGACCGGGAGCTCCTACGAGCAGTACTTC,CASIRTGSSYEQYF
TRBJ2-7,many,NA,15,TRBV7-2,TGTGCCAGCAGCGAGACAGGTCAAGTGGGATACGAGCAGTACTTC,CASSETGQVGYEQYF
TRBJ2-1,few,TRBD2,16,TRBV3-1,TGTGCCAGCAGCCCCCTAGCGGGATCAACCTACAATGAGCAGTTCTTC,CASSPLAGSTYNEQFF
TRBJ2-5,NA,NA,14,TRBV6-6,TGTGCCAGCAGTTACGGAGGCAACGTAGAGACCCAGTACTTC,CASSYGGNVETQYF
TRBJ1-4,NA,NA,16,TRBV4-3,TGCGCCAGCAGCCAAGATGGGACTTCGACTAATGAAAAACTGTTTTTT,CASSQDGTSTNEKLFF
TRBJ2-7,NA,NA,13,TRBV12-3/TRBV12-4,TGTGCCAGCAGTTTGGACAATAACTACGAGCAGTACTTC,CASSLDNNYEQYF
TRBJ1-1,NA,NA,13,TRBV9,TGTGCCAGCAGCCCGACAGGAGGAGCTGAAGCTTTCTTT,CASSPTGGAEAFF
TRBJ1-2,NA,NA,13,TRBV30,TGTGCCTGGGGGCTGTGGGGGACCTATGGCTACACCTTC,CAWGLWGTYGYTF
TRBJ2-5,many,TRBD2,17,TRBV4-3,TGCGCCAGCAGCCAAGATCGGGTAGCGGGCCTCCAAGAGACCCAGTACTTC,CASSQDRVAGLQETQYF
TRBJ1-1,many,NA,14,TRBV12-3/TRBV12-4,TGTGCCAGCGGCCGAGCGGGGGCCGGGACTGAAGCTTTCTTT,CASGRAGAGTEAFF
TRBJ2-5,NA,TRBD2,17,TRBV9,TGTGCCAGCAGCGTAGAATCTAGCGGTGGGTACCAAGAGACCCAGTACTTC,CASSVESSGGYQETQYF
TRBJ1-1,few,TRBD1,15,TRBV20-1,TGCAGTGCACCGTACCCGGGACAGGGGTCCACTGAAGCTTTCTTT,CSAPYPGQGSTEAFF
TRBJ2-2,many,TRBD1,13,TRBV2,TGTGCCAGCCGGACAGGGACCACCGGGGAGCTGTTTTTT,CASRTGTTGELFF
TRBJ1-1,few,NA,18,TRBV28,TGTGCCAGCAGTTTGGGGACTTTCTGGGGTGGTTCGAACACTGAAGCTTTCTTT,CASSLGTFWGGSNTEAFF